These 24 T cell receptor beta chains were all obtained from the same sample, sequenced in a study of CD8 T cells in Susac syndrome. Reverse transcription of about 0.45 to 1 ug RNA was carried out with random hexamers. TCRdb redid the calling of the immunoSEQ multiplex PCR reads with MiXCR, one entry per CDR3 protein. Of some 300,000 distinct CDR3 sequences listed, over 75% are singletons. Specimen: CD8+ T cells from PBMCs. The receptor set was obtained from a human donor with multiple sclerosis.

The chain is built from TRBV7-9 and TRBJ1-1; D not certain. The CDR3 runs 16 residues. The V gene lost 3 bases and the J gene lost 0 bases, with 14 bases spanning the gap. From germline, CDR1 is SEHNR and CDR2 FQNEAQ (reference sequence). CDR3 in amino acids: CASSFIQITMNTEAFF. The CDR3 DNA is TGTGCCAGCAGCTTCATACAGATTACCATGAACACTGAAGCTTTCTTT.

This clonotype was detected once. The chain is built from TRBV6-5 and TRBJ2-7; D gene ambiguous. The germline CDR1 and CDR2 sequences are MNHEY and SVGAGI. Between the trimmed V and J ends, which lost 8 bases and 10 bases, there was a span of 21 bases. The CDR3 has 13 amino acids. The CDR3, as DNA: TGTGCCAGCCAAGCCGCCCTACCAGATCTCCAGTACTTC. This sequence encodes CASQAALPDLQYF.

The chain has TRBV7-6 and TRBJ2-1; 10 nucleotides agree with TRBD2. The CDR3 sequence is 21 residues long. Germline V lookup: CDR1 SGHVS, CDR2 FNYEAQ. V was clipped by 0 bases and J by 1 base; unmatched bases: 15. The CDR3: CASSLAPIKREGYFSYNEQFF. The CDR3, as DNA: TGTGCCAGCAGCTTAGCCCCTATAAAGCGGGAGGGCTACTTTTCCTACAATGAGCAGTTCTTC.

The rearrangement uses TRBV10-3 and TRBJ2-1; TRBD2 aligns across 9 bases. Germline V lookup: CDR1 ENHRY, CDR2 SYGVKD. CDR3 length: 15 amino acids. V was pared by 3 bases and J by 9 bases, with 9 bases of the junction left unmatched. The CDR3 DNA sequence: TGTGCCATCAGTGAAGGAGCGGGGGGCGGGGTTGAGCAGTTCTTC. As protein: CAISEGAGGGVEQFF.

The chain uses TRBV10-3 and TRBJ1-1; tentatively, D is TRBD1 (5 bases). CDR1 and CDR2 (germline): ENHRY, SYGVKD. This CDR3 comprises 14 residues. V was trimmed by 8 bases and J by 3 bases, leaving 16 bases between them. Here the CDR3 reads CAIYDPGGDTEAFF. DNA for the CDR3: TGTGCCATCTATGATCCGGGGGGTGACACTGAAGCTTTCTTT.

The chain employs TRBV20-1 and TRBJ1-2; D is unclear. The CDR3 runs 13 residues. Germline V lookup: CDR1 DFQATT, CDR2 SNEGSKA (reference sequence). Trimming removed 2 bases at V and 2 bases at J, with 9 bases between. CDR3 nucleotides: TGCAGTGCTAGATCCAACGGGAACTATGGCTACACCTTC. Translation gives CSARSNGNYGYTF.

The genes are TRBV5-6 and TRBJ2-7; 8 nucleotides align to TRBD2. V shed 4 bases, J shed 3 bases, and the junction held 9 bases outside the gene matches. This CDR3 contains 15 residues. CDR1 is SGHDT and CDR2 is YYEEEE in the germline V gene. The CDR3 sequence: CASSRRTSLVYEQYF. CDR3 coding DNA: TGTGCCAGCAGCAGACGGACTAGCTTAGTCTACGAGCAGTACTTC.

This chain links TRBV19 with TRBJ2-7, with TRBD1 identical over 7 bases. The CDR3 has 15 amino acids. The germline V gene has CDR1 LNHDA and CDR2 SQIVND (reference sequence). V was clipped by 3 bases and J by 3 bases; unmatched bases: 8. CDR3 protein: CASSMGQSASYEQYF. The CDR3 DNA sequence: TGTGCCAGTAGTATGGGACAGTCCGCTAGCTACGAGCAGTACTTC. Complete variable domain (other parts from reference TRBV19 and TRBJ2-7): DGGITQSPKYLFRKEGQNVTLSCEQNLNHDAMYWYRQDPGQGLRLIYYSQIVNDFQKGDIAEGYSVSREKKESFPLTVTSAQKNPTAFYLCASSMGQSASYEQYFGPGTRLTVT.

This clonotype was found once. V usage is TRBV12-3 or TRBV12-4 and J usage is TRBJ2-1, with D perhaps TRBD2 (7 bases). The CDR3 runs to 14 residues. The ends were cut back, 3 bases at V and 8 bases at J, with 14 bases in the middle. As DNA, the CDR3 is TGTGCCAGCAGTTTTTGGGGGGGGGCCGATGAGCAGTTCTTC. Its translation is CASSFWGGADEQFF.

The chain combines TRBV27 with TRBJ2-2; D unclear. The CDR3 spans 14 residues. Germline V CDR1 and CDR2: MNHEY, SMNVEV (reference sequence). V lost 6 bases and J 4 bases, leaving 12 bases between the germline ends. The CDR3 is CASSIVARTGELFF. Here the CDR3 DNA reads TGTGCCAGCAGCATTGTGGCCCGCACCGGGGAGCTGTTTTTT.

The CDR3 sequence is CAWSFVGNGEQYF. The DNA for the CDR3 is TGTGCCTGGAGTTTTGTGGGGAATGGCGAGCAGTACTTC. The chain has TRBV30 and TRBJ2-7; D unclear. The CDR3 is made up of 13 amino acids. Germline values: CDR1 GTSNPN, CDR2 SVGIG (reference sequence). Trimming pared 2 bases from V and 6 bases from J, leaving 14 bases between.

The chain employs TRBV4-3 and TRBJ2-1; TRBD2 agrees at 11 bases. With 4 bases clipped from V and 6 bases from J, the junction kept 5 bases outside the gene matches. CDR3 size: 15 residues. Looked up from germline, CDR1 is LGHNA and CDR2 is YSLEER. The CDR3 sequence is CASSRELAGVNEQFF. CDR3 nucleotide sequence: TGCGCCAGCAGCCGGGAACTAGCGGGAGTCAATGAGCAGTTCTTC.

This sequence joins TRBV12-3 or TRBV12-4 and TRBJ2-5; TRBD1 agrees at 9 bases. The CDR3 has 14 amino acids. V lost 4 bases to trimming and J lost 2 bases; unmatched junction nucleotides: 2. As DNA, the CDR3 is TGTGCCAGCAGTTGGGACAGGGAACAAGAGACCCAGTACTTC. This encodes CASSWDREQETQYF.

This chain uses TRBV7-6 with TRBJ2-2; 9 bases agree with TRBD1. This CDR3 is built from 16 residues. The germline V gene has CDR1 SGHVS and CDR2 FNYEAQ. V dropped 2 bases and J dropped 8; count of bases not matched to a gene: 9. The CDR3 here is CASSLFSNRGPGELFF. DNA for the CDR3: TGTGCCAGCAGCTTATTTTCCAACAGGGGGCCGGGGGAGCTGTTTTTT.

This clonotype was recorded once. The V gene is TRBV12-3 or TRBV12-4, the J gene TRBJ2-5, with TRBD2 matching over 15 bases. The trim removed 6 bases at V and 6 bases at J, leaving 8 bases unmatched. CDR3 length: 16 amino acids. CDR3 sequence reads: CASSGTSGRSAKTQYF. The CDR3 nucleotides read TGTGCCAGCAGCGGGACTAGCGGGAGGTCCGCGAAGACCCAGTACTTC.

This clonotype was picked up one time. The chain joins TRBV11-3 to TRBJ2-5; 8 bases are a match to TRBD1. This CDR3 region has 17 residues. Looked up from germline, CDR1 is SGHNT and CDR2 is YENEEA. After removal of 8 bases from V and 7 bases from J, the junction contained 21 bases not matched to a gene. This chain's CDR3 is CASPPWTPRGQEGTQYF. For the CDR3, the DNA is TGTGCCAGCCCTCCCTGGACCCCCAGGGGACAGGAAGGGACCCAGTACTTC.

V is TRBV19 and J is TRBJ1-1; D perhaps matches TRBD1 (5 bases). Germline V gives CDR1 LNHDA, CDR2 SQIVND (reference sequence). This CDR3 spans 11 amino acids. Trimming stripped 9 bases from V and 4 bases from J, with 9 bases between. The CDR3 DNA sequence: TGTGCCAGCCAGGGAGTCACTGAAGCTTTCTTT. This sequence encodes CASQGVTEAFF. The whole variable domain, filled in from reference TRBV19 and TRBJ1-1, reads DGGITQSPKYLFRKEGQNVTLSCEQNLNHDAMYWYRQDPGQGLRLIYYSQIVNDFQKGDIAEGYSVSREKKESFPLTVTSAQKNPTAFYLCASQGVTEAFFGQGTRLTVV.

The V gene is TRBV30, the J gene TRBJ2-5; 9 nucleotides match TRBD1. This CDR3 is 14 amino acids long. V dropped 3 bases and J dropped 5; count of bases not matched to a gene: 7. The V gene's germline CDR1 is GTSNPN and CDR2 SVGIG (reference sequence). CDR3: CAWSATGGAETQYF. The DNA for the CDR3 is TGTGCCTGGAGCGCCACAGGGGGCGCGGAGACCCAGTACTTC.

This chain connects TRBV7-8 to TRBJ2-1; 12 bases map to TRBD2. Germline V gives CDR1 SGHVS, CDR2 FQNEAQ. This CDR3 has 16 amino acids. The J segment lost 9 bases and the V segment lost 5 bases, leaving 11 bases of the junction unmatched. CDR3 nucleotide sequence: TGTGCCAGCAGCCCCAGACTAGCGGGAGATATCCGTGAGCAGTTCTTC. Residues: CASSPRLAGDIREQFF.

CDR3 loop: CRRDTGELFF. The CDR3 nucleotides are TGCAGACGGGACACCGGGGAGCTGTTTTTT. The genes are TRBV29-1 and TRBJ2-2; D call uncertain. CDR1 and CDR2 (germline): SQVTM, ANQGSEA. This CDR3 spans 10 amino acids.

This rearrangement joins TRBV6-1 to TRBJ2-5; a possible D gene is TRBD1 (7 bases). CDR1 is MNHNS and CDR2 is SASEGT in the germline V gene. V dropped 6 bases and J dropped 1 base, with 18 bases sitting between them. This CDR3 contains 16 residues. The DNA for the CDR3 is TGTGCCAGCAGCCACTGGGCAGGGGGACTCCAAGAGACCCAGTACTTC. Its protein is CASSHWAGGLQETQYF.

The chain uses TRBV13 and TRBJ2-1, with 13 bases aligning to TRBD2. V was clipped by 5 bases and J by 6 bases; unmatched bases: 7. The CDR3 covers 16 residues. Germline loops: CDR1 PRHDT, CDR2 FYEKMQ (reference sequence). The CDR3 is CASSNGLAGVFNEQFF. CDR3 nucleotide sequence: TGTGCCAGCAGCAATGGACTAGCGGGAGTTTTCAATGAGCAGTTCTTC.

V usage is TRBV12-5 and J usage is TRBJ2-2, with 10 nucleotides matching TRBD1. CDR1 and CDR2 (germline): LGHNT, FRNRAP. Losses at the gene ends were 6 bases for V and 4 bases for J; bases not matched to a gene: 8. The length of the CDR3 is 16 residues. The CDR3 loop reads CASGSTGTGATGELFF. For the CDR3, the DNA is TGTGCTAGTGGGTCTACCGGGACAGGGGCCACCGGGGAGCTGTTTTTT.

The chain recombines TRBV7-9 with TRBJ1-5, with D tentatively TRBD1 (5 bases). Germline loops: CDR1 SEHNR, CDR2 FQNEAQ (reference sequence). V lost 6 bases and J lost 2, with 8 bases in between. The CDR3 runs to 13 residues. The CDR3 spells CASRGEGNQPQHF. As DNA, the CDR3 is TGTGCCAGCAGGGGGGAGGGCAATCAGCCCCAGCATTTT.